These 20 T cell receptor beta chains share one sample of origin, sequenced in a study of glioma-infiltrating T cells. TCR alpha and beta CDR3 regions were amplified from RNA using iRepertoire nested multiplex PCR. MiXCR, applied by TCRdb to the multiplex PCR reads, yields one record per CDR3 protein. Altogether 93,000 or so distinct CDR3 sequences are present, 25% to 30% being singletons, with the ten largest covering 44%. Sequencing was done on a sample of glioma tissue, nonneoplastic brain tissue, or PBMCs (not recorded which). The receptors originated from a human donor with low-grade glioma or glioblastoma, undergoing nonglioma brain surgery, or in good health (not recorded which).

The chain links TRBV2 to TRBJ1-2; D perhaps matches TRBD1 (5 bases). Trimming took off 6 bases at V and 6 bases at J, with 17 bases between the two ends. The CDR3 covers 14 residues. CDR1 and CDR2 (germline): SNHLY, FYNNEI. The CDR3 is CASSGHGTLDGYTF. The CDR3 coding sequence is TGTGCCAGCAGCGGACACGGGACCCTAGATGGCTACACCTTC.

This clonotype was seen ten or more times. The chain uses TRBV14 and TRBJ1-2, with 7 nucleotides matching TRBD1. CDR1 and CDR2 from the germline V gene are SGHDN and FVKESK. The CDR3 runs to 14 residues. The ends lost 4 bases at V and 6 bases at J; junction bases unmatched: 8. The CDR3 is CASSPLTGLDGYTF. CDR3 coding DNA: TGTGCCAGCAGCCCGCTGACAGGGTTGGATGGCTACACCTTC. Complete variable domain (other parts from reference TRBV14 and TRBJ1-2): EAGVTQFPSHSVIEKGQTVTLRCDPISGHDNLYWYRRVMGKEIKFLLHFVKESKQDESGMPNNRFLAERTGGTYSTLKVQPAELEDSGVYFCASSPLTGLDGYTFGSGTRLTVV.

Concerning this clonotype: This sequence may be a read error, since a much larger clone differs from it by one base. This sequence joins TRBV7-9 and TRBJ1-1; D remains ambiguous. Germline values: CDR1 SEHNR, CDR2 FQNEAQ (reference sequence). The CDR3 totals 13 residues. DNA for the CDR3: TGTGCCAGCAGCTTAGAAGGGAACACTGGAGCTTTCTTT. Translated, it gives CASSLEGNTGAFF.

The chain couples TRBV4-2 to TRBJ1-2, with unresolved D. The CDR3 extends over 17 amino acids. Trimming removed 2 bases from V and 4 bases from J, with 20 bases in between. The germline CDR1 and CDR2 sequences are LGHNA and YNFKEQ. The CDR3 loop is CASSQNPDAQNVYGYTF. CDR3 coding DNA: TGTGCCAGCAGCCAAAACCCCGATGCCCAGAACGTCTATGGCTACACCTTC.

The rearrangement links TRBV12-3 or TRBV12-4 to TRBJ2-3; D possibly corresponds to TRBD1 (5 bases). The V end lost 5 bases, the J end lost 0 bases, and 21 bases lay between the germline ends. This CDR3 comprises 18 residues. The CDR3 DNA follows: TGTGCCAGCAGTCCGTATAGGGGCCTGAGGCGTAGCACAGATACGCAGTATTTT. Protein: CASSPYRGLRRSTDTQYF.

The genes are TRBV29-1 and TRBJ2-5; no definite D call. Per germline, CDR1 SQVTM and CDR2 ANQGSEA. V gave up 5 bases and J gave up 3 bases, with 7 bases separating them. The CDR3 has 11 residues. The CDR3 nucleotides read TGCAGCGTTCGAGAGAAAGAGACCCAGTACTTC. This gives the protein CSVREKETQYF.

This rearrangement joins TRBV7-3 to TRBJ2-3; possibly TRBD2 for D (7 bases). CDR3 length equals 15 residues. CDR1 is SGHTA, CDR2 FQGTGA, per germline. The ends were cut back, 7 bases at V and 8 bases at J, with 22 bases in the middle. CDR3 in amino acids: CASKPGGGGSGTQYF. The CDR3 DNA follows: TGTGCCAGCAAGCCTGGGGGCGGGGGTTCGGGTACGCAGTATTTT.

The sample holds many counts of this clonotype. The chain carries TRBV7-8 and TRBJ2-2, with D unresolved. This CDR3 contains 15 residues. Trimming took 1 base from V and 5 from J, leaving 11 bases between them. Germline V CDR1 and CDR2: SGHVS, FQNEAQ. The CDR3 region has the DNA TGTGCCAGCAGCTTAGTGTTTACCGGGACCGGGGAGCTGTTTTTT. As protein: CASSLVFTGTGELFF.

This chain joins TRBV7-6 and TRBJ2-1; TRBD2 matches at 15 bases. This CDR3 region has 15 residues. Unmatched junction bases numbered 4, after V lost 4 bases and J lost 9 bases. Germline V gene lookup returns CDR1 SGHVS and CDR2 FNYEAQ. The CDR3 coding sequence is TGTGCCAGCAGCTGGGGACTAGCGGGGGGTACTGAGCAGTTCTTC. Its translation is CASSWGLAGGTEQFF.

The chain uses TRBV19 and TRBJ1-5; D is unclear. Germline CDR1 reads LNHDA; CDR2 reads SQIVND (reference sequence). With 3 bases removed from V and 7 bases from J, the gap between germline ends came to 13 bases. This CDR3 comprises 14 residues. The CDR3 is CASSIGSGTQPQHF. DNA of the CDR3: TGTGCCAGTAGTATTGGGTCCGGAACCCAGCCCCAGCATTTT. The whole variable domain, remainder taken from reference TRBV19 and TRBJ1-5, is DGGITQSPKYLFRKEGQNVTLSCEQNLNHDAMYWYRQDPGQGLRLIYYSQIVNDFQKGDIAEGYSVSREKKESFPLTVTSAQKNPTAFYLCASSIGSGTQPQHFGDGTRLSIL.

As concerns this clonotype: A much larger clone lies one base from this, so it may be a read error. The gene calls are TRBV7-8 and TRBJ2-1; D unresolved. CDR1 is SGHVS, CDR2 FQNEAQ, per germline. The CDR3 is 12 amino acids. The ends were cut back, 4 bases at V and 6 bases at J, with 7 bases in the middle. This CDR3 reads CASSSRINEQFF. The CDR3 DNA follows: TGTGCCAGCAGCTCCCGCATCAATGAGCAGTTCTTC.

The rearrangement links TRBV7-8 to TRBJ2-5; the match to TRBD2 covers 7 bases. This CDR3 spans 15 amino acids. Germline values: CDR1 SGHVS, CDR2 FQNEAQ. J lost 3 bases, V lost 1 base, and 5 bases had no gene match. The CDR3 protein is CASSLVVGTKETQYF. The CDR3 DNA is TGTGCCAGCAGCTTAGTCGTAGGGACTAAAGAGACCCAGTACTTC. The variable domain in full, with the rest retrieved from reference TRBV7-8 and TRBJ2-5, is GAGVSQSPRYKVAKRGQDVALRCDPISGHVSLFWYQQALGQGPEFLTYFQNEAQLDKSGLPSDRFFAERPEGSVSTLKIQRTQQEDSAVYLCASSLVVGTKETQYFGPGTRLLVL.

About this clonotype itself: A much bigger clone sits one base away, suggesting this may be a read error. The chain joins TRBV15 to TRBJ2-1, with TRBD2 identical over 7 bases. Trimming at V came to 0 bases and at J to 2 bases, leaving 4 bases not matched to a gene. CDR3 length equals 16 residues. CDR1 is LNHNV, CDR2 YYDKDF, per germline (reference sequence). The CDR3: CATSREGGGTYNEQFF. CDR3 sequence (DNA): TGTGCCACCAGCAGAGAGGGGGGAGGGACCTACAATGAGCAGTTCTTC.

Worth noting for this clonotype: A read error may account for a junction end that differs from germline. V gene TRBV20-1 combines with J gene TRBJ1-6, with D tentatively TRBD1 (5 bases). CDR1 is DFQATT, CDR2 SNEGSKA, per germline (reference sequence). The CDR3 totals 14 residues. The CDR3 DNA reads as TGCAGTGGGGGGACGGTACAGCCTAATTCGCCCCTCCACTTT. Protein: CSGGTVQPNSPLHF.

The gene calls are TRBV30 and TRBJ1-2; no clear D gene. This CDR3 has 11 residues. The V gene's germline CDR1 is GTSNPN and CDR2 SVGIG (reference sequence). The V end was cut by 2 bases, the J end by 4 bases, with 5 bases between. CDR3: CAWSPIYGYTF. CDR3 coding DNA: TGTGCCTGGAGTCCAATCTATGGCTACACCTTC.

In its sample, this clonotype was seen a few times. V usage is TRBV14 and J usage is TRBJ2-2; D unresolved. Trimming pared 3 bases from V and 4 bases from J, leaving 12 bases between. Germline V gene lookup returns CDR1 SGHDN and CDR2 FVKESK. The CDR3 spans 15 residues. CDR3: CASSQYGASTGELFF. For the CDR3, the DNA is TGTGCCAGCAGCCAGTACGGCGCTTCCACCGGGGAGCTGTTTTTT.

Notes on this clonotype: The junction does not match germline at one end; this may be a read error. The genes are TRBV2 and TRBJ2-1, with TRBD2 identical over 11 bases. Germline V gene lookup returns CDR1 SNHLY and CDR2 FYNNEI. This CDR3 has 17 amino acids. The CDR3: CASSYSPTSGVYNGQFF. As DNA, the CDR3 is TGTGCCAGCAGTTACTCCCCGACTAGCGGGGTATACAATGGGCAGTTCTTC.

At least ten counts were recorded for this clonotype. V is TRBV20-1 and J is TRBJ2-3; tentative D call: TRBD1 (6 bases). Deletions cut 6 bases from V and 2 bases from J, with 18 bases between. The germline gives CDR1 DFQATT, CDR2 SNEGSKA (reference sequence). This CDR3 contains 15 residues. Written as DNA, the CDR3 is TGCAGTGCCCACCCGAAGGGGGTCCCCACAGATACGCAGTATTTT. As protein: CSAHPKGVPTDTQYF.

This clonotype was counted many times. CDR3 bases: TGTGCCAGCAGTTCCCTAGCGGGGGATCGATCCTACAATGAGCAGTTCTTC. Translated: CASSSLAGDRSYNEQFF. V usage is TRBV6-1 and J usage is TRBJ2-1, with 10 positions matching TRBD2. Germline V gene data show CDR1 as MNHNS and CDR2 as SASEGT. This CDR3 comprises 17 residues. After removal of 5 bases from V and 1 base from J, the junction contained 8 bases not matched to a gene.

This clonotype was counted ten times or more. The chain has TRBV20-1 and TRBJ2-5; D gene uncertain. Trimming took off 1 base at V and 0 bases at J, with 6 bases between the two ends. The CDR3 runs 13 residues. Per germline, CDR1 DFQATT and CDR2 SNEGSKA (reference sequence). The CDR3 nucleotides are TGCAGTGCTAGAGGTGGGGACCAAGAGACCCAGTACTTC. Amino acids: CSARGGDQETQYF.